This section outlines one T cell receptor beta chain sequence together with its context. Antigen unknown. The CDR3 consists of 13 residues. Germline assignment: CDR1 DFQATT and CDR2 SNEGSKA (reference sequence). The germline V and J ends were trimmed by 5 bases and 4 bases, with 12 bases remaining between them. The data were obtained in a study of response to subunit inactivated influenza vaccine. Regarding the study as a whole: The authors suggested that every seasonal influenza vaccination recruits few new T cells.

One entry per CDR3 protein, called by TCRdb with MiXCR from the RT-PCR reads. The sample gives about 620,000 distinct CDR3 sequences, over 9.5% of which show up once; more than 8.5% is in the top ten. The sequence was collected from a man between 45 and 60 years old who received an inactivated influenza vaccine. This specimen was PBMCs from blood, taken on the day of vaccination. V is TRBV20-1 and J is TRBJ1-3; possibly TRBD1 for D (6 bases). CDR3 residues: CSASDRRGNTIYF. In nucleotides, the CDR3 is TGCAGTGCTTCTGACAGGAGAGGAAACACCATATATTTT.